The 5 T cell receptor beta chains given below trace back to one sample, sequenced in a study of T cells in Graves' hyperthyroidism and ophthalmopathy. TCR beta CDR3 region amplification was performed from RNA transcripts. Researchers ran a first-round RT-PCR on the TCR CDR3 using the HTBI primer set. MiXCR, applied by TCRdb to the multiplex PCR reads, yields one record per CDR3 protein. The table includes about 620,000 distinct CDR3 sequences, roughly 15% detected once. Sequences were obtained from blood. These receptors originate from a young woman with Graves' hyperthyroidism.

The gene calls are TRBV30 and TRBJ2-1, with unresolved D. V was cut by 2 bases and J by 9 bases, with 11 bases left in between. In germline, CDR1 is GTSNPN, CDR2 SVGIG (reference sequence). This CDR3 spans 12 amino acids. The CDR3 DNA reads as TGTGCCTGGAGTCCTCTTGCCGGTGAGCAGTTCTTC. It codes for CAWSPLAGEQFF.

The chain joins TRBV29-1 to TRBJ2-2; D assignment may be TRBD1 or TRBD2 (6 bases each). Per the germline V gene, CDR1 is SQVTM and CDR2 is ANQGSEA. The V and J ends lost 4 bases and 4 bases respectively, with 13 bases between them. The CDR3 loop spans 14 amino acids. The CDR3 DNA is TGCAGCGTTGTGGTACAGGGAGGCACCGGGGAGCTGTTTTTT. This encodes CSVVVQGGTGELFF.

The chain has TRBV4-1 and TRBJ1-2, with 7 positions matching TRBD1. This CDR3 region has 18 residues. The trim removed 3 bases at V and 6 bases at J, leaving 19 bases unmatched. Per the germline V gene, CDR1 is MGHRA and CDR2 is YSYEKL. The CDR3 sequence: CASSHPQGGEESTHGYTF. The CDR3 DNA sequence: TGCGCCAGCAGCCATCCCCAGGGGGGGGAGGAGAGTACGCATGGCTACACCTTC.

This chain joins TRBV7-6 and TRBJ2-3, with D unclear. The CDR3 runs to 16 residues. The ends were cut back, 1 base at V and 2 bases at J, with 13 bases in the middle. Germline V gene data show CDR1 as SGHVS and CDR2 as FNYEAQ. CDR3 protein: CASSLGAATYTDTQYF. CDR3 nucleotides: TGTGCCAGCAGCTTAGGGGCTGCCACCTACACAGATACGCAGTATTTT.

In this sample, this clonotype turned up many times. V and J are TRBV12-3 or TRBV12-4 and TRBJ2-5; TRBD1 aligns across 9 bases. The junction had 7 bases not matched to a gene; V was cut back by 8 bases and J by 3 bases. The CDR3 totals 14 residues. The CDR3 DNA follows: TGTGCCAGCCACTACAGGGGGCAAAAAGAGACCCAGTACTTC. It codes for CASHYRGQKETQYF.